A selection of T cell receptor beta chains follows, all from one sample in a study of T cell responses to AZD1222 COVID-19 vaccine. Sequenced by immunoSEQ multiplex PCR; TCRdb stores in-frame clones only, minus some. The table lists 57,000 or so clones, 65% to 85% of them singletons. Sequencing was performed on peripheral blood, taken 28 days after the second AZD1222 dose. The source is an adult who received the AZD1222 COVID-19 vaccine. Both conserved end residues are trimmed from each CDR3. The order of the fields is CDR3 length, J gene, V gene, CDR3 protein.

11 TRBJ2-7 TRBV30 AWSRDSSYEQY
10 TRBJ2-7 TRBV30 AWSYGDREQY
12 TRBJ2-7 TRBV5-6 ASSPSVTLGEQY
14 TRBJ2-1 TRBV24-1 ATSRRGTSGINEQF
12 TRBJ2-7 TRBV18 ASSPPGLRYEQY
13 TRBJ1-5 TRBV27 ASSLKGGVGQPQH
15 TRBJ2-2 TRBV28 ASSLLGLGPNTGELF
12 TRBJ2-7 TRBV6-5 ASTATSGTVEQY
13 TRBJ1-5 TRBV19 ASRSDGASNQPQH
14 TRBJ1-2 TRBV5-6 ASSLPGQGMNYGYT
11 TRBJ1-2 TRBV29-1 SVSITQGGGYT
10 TRBJ1-2 TRBV28 ASSLSRGNYT
10 TRBJ2-2 TRBV15 ATTSDYGELF
13 TRBJ2-7 TRBV11-2 ASSFSSGSGYEQY
16 TRBJ2-7 TRBV3-1/TRBV3-2 ASSQEGFWRGEVGEQY
11 TRBJ1-2 TRBV18 ASSRSAGDGYT